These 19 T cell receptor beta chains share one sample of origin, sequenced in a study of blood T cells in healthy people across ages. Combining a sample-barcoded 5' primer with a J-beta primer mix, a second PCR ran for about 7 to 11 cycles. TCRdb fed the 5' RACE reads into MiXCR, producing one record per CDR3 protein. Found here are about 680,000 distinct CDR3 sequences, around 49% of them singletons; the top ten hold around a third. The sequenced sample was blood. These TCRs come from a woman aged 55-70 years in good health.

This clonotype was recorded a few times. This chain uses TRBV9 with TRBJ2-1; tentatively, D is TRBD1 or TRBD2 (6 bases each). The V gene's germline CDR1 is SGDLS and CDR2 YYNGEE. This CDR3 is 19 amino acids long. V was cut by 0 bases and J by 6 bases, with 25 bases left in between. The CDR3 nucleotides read TGTGCCAGCAGCGTAGGGAGGGTCCAGGCACACAGGGTATCCAATGAGCAGTTCTTC. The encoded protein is CASSVGRVQAHRVSNEQFF.

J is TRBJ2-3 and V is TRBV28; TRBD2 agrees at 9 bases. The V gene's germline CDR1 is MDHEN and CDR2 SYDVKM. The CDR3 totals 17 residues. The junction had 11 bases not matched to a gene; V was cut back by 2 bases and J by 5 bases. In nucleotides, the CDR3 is TGTGCCAGCAGTTTAGGCGCGGGAGGGCCAAAATTAGATACGCAGTATTTT. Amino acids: CASSLGAGGPKLDTQYF.

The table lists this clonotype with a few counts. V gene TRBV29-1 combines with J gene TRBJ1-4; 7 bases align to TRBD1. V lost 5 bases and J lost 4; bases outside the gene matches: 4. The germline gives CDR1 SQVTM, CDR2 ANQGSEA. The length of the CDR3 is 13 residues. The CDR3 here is CSVLQGVNEKLFF. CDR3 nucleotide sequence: TGCAGCGTTCTGCAGGGGGTTAATGAAAAACTGTTTTTT.

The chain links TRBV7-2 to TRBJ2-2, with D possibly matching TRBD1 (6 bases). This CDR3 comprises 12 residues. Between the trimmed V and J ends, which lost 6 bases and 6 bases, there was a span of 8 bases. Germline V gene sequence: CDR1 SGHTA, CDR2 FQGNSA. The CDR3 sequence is CASRHRAGELFF. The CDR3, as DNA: TGTGCCAGCAGACACAGGGCCGGGGAGCTGTTTTTT.

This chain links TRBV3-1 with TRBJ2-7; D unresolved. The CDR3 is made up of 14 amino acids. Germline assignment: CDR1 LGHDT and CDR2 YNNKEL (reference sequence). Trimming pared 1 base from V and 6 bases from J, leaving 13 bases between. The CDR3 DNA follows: TGTGCCAGCAGCCAAGTGCGAGGTTTTGGCGAGCAGTACTTC. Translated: CASSQVRGFGEQYF.

The CDR3 DNA reads TGTGCCAGCAGCCCACCAGTGGGACGGGAGGGCGACAATGAGCAGTTCTTC. Its protein product is CASSPPVGREGDNEQFF. The rearrangement uses TRBV6-2 or TRBV6-3 and TRBJ2-1; 8 nucleotides match TRBD2. Germline assignment: CDR1 MNHEY and CDR2 SVGEGT. The V segment lost 6 bases and the J segment 5 bases; nucleotides outside the gene matches: 15. The CDR3 loop spans 17 amino acids.

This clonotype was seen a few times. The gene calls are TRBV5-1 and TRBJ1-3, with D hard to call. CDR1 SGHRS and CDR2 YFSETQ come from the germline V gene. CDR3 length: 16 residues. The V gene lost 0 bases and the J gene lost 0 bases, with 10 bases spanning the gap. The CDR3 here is CASSLVAVNSGNTIYF. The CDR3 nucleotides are TGCGCCAGCAGCTTGGTGGCGGTTAACTCTGGAAACACCATATATTTT. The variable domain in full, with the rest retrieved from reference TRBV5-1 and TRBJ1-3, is KAGVTQTPRYLIKTRGQQVTLSCSPISGHRSVSWYQQTPGQGLQFLFEYFSETQRNKGNFPGRFSGRQFSNSRSEMNVSTLELGDSALYLCASSLVAVNSGNTIYFGEGSWLTVV.

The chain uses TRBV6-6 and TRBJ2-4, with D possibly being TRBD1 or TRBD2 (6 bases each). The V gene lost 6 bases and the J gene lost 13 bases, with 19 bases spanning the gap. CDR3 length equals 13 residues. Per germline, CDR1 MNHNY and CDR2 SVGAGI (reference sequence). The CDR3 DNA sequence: TGTGCCAGCAGCAAGATGGGGGGCTACGACCAGTACTTC. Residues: CASSKMGGYDQYF.

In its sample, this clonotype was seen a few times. The CDR3, as DNA: TGTGCCACCAGCTTTCAGGGGCCTCAGCCCCAGCATTTT. Translating gives CATSFQGPQPQHF. The rearrangement joins TRBV24-1 to TRBJ1-5, with TRBD1 as a possible D gene (6 bases). V gave up 7 bases and J gave up 6 bases, with 12 bases separating them. The germline V gene encodes CDR1 KGHDR and CDR2 SFDVKD. The CDR3 extends over 13 amino acids.

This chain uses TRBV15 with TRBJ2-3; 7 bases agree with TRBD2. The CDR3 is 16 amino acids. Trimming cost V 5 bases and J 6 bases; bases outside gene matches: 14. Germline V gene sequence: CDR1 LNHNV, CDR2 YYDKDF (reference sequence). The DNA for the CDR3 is TGTGCCACCAGCTCCAGCTCCGTGCGGGAGTGGGATACGCAGTATTTT. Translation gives CATSSSSVREWDTQYF.

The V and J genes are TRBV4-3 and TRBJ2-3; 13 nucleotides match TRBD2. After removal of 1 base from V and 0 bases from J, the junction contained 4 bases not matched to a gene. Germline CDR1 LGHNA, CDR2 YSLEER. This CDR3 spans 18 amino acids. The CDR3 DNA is TGCGCCAGCAGCCAAGCGGGACTAGCGGGACATAGCACAGATACGCAGTATTTT. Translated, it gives CASSQAGLAGHSTDTQYF.

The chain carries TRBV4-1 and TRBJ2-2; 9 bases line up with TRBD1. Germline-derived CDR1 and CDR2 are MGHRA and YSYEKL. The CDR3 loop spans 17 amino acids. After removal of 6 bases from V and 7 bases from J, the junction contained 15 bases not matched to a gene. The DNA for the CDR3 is TGCGCCAGCAGACCGACCGGCCTAAACAGGGGGCACGGGGAGCTGTTTTTT. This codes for CASRPTGLNRGHGELFF.

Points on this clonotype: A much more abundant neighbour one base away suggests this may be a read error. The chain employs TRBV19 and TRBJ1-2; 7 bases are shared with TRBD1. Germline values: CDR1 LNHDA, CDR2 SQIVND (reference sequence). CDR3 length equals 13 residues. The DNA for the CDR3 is TGTGCCAGTCAGAGGACAGGCAACTATGGCTTCACCTTC. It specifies CASQRTGNYGFTF.

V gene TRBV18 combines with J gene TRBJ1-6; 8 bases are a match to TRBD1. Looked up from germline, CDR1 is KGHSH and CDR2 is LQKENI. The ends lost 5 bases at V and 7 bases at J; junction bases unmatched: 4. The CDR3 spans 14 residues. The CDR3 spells CASSEDRGNSPLHF. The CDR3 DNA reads TGTGCCAGCTCAGAAGACAGGGGAAATTCACCCCTCCACTTT.

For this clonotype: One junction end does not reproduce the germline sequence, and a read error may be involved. CDR3 sequence reads: CACRYGQEEAFF. The CDR3 nucleotides read TGCGCCTGCAGATACGGACAGGAGGAAGCTTTCTTT. This chain links TRBV5-1 with TRBJ1-1; TRBD1 aligns across 7 bases. The CDR3 spans 12 residues. The germline V gene has CDR1 SGHRS and CDR2 YFSETQ.

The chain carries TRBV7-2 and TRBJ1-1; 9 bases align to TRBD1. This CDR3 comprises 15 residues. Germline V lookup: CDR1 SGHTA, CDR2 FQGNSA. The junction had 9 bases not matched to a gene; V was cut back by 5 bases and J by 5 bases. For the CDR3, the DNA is TGTGCCAGCAGCCAACAAGACAGGGGGGGAACTGAAGCTTTCTTT. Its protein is CASSQQDRGGTEAFF.

The CDR3 is CASSYGTGDSPLHF. The CDR3 coding sequence is TGTGCCAGCAGTTACGGGACAGGAGATTCACCCCTCCACTTT. The V gene is TRBV6-2 or TRBV6-3, the J gene TRBJ1-6; 8 nucleotides line up with TRBD1. This CDR3 region has 14 residues. V was clipped by 2 bases and J by 8 bases; unmatched bases: 2. The germline gives CDR1 MNHEY, CDR2 SVGEGT.

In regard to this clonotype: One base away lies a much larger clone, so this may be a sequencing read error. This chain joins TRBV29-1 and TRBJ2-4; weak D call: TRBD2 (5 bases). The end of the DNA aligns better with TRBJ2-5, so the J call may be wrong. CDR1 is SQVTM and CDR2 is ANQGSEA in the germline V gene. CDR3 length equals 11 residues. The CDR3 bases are TGCGGCGTTGAGGGTGGGGAGACCCAGTACTTC. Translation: CGVEGGETQYF.

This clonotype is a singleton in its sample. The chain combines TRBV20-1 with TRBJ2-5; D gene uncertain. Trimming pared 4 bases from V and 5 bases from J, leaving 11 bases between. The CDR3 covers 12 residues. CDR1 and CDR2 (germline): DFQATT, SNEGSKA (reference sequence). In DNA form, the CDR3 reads TGCAGTGCTAAAGTCCCTTCGGAGACCCAGTACTTC. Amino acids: CSAKVPSETQYF.